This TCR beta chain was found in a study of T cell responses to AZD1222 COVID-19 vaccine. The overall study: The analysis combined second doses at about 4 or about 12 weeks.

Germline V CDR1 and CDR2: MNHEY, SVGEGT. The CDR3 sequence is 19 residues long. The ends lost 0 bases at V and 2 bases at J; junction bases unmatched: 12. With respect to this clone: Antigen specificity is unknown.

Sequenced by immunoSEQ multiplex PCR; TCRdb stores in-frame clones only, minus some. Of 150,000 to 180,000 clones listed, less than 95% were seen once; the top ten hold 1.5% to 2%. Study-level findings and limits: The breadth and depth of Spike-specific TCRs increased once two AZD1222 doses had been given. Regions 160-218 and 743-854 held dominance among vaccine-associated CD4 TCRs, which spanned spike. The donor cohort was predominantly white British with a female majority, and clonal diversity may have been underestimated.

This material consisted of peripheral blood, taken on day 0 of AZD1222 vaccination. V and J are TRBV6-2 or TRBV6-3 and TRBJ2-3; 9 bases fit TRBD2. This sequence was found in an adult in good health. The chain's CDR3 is CASSYSIAGGVDLTDTQYF. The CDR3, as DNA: TGTGCCAGCAGTTACTCGATTGCGGGAGGGGTTGATCTCACAGATACGCAGTATTTT.